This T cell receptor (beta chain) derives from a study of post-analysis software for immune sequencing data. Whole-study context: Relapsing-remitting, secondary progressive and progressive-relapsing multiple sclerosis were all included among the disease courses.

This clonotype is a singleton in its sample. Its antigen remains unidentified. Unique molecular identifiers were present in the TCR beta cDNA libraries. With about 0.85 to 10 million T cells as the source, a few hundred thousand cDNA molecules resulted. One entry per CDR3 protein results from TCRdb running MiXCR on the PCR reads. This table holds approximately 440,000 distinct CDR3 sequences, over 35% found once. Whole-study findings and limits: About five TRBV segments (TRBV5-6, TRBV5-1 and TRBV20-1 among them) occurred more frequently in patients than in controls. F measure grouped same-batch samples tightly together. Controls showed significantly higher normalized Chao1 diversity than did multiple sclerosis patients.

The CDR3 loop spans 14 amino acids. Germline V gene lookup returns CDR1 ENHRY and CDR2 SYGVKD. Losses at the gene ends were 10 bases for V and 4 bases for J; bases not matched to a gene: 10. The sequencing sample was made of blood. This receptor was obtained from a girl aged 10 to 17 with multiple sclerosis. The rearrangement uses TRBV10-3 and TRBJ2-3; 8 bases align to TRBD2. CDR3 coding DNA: TGTGCCACTGACGAGCGGGAGCTGGCAGATACGCAGTATTTT. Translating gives CATDERELADTQYF.